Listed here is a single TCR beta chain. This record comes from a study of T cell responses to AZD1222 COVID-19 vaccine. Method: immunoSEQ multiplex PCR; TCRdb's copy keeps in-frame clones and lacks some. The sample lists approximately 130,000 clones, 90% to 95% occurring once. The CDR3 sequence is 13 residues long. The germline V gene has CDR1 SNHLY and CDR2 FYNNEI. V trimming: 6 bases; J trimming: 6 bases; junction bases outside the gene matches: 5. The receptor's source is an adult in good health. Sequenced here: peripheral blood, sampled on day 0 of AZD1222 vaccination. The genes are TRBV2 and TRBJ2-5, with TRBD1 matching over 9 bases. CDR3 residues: CASRTGTGKTQYF. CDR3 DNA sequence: TGTGCCAGCAGGACCGGGACAGGGAAGACCCAGTACTTC.